These 30 T cell receptor beta chains came from one sample sequenced in a study of T cell responses to AZD1222 COVID-19 vaccine. Profiled with immunoSEQ multiplex PCR; TCRdb holds only in-frame clones, not every one. The sample comprises 75,000 to 80,000 clones, about 80% of which are singletons, and 27% rests with the top ten. The sequenced sample was peripheral blood, obtained 28 days after the second dose of the MenACWY control vaccine. The origin of the receptors is an adult who received the MenACWY meningococcal vaccine as a control.

The chain employs TRBV19 and TRBJ1-5; no clear D. The germline V gene encodes CDR1 LNHDA and CDR2 SQIVND (reference sequence). V was shortened by 3 bases and J by 2 bases, with 8 bases between the two germline ends. This CDR3 spans 14 amino acids. CDR3 protein: CASSISGGNQPQHF. The DNA of the CDR3 is TGTGCCAGTAGTATCTCCGGGGGCAATCAGCCCCAGCATTTT.

The chain is built from TRBV7-2 and TRBJ1-6; D call uncertain. Trimming took off 5 bases at V and 10 bases at J, with 12 bases between the two ends. The V gene's germline CDR1 is SGHTA and CDR2 FQGNSA. The CDR3 runs to 13 residues. The CDR3 here is CASSLSSGSPLHF. For the CDR3, the DNA is TGTGCCAGCAGCCTCTCGTCGGGCTCACCCCTCCACTTT.

The chain carries TRBV5-1 and TRBJ2-1; 7 bases fit TRBD1. V was clipped by 3 bases and J by 0 bases; unmatched bases: 3. CDR3 length equals 15 residues. Germline V gene data show CDR1 as SGHRS and CDR2 as YFSETQ. The CDR3 DNA reads as TGCGCCAGCAGCTCTACAGGGGTCTCCTACAATGAGCAGTTCTTC. It is translated as CASSSTGVSYNEQFF.

V gene TRBV5-5 combines with J gene TRBJ2-7, with D uncertain. Per the germline V gene, CDR1 is SGHKS and CDR2 is YYEKEE (reference sequence). V lost 0 bases to trimming and J lost 3 bases, with 4 bases between them. The CDR3 contains 12 residues. This CDR3 is CASSLALYEQYF. CDR3 nucleotides: TGTGCCAGCAGCTTGGCCCTCTACGAGCAGTACTTC.

The gene calls are TRBV28 and TRBJ2-3; 8 nucleotides match TRBD1. The CDR3 loop spans 14 amino acids. Germline assignment: CDR1 MDHEN and CDR2 SYDVKM. With V trimmed by 6 bases and J by 6 bases, 8 bases remained unmatched. The CDR3 loop is CASRPRGRSDTQYF. The CDR3 DNA reads TGTGCCAGCAGGCCCAGGGGGCGCTCGGATACGCAGTATTTT.

The chain links TRBV2 to TRBJ2-2; 8 nucleotides align to TRBD2. The CDR3 length is 15 residues. Germline lookup yields CDR1 SNHLY and CDR2 FYNNEI. V trimming: 6 bases; J trimming: 6 bases; junction bases outside the gene matches: 9. This CDR3 is CASSARRAGAGELFF. The CDR3 DNA sequence: TGTGCCAGCAGCGCCCGCAGAGCGGGGGCCGGGGAGCTGTTTTTT.

The genes are TRBV12-3 or TRBV12-4 and TRBJ1-2; D call uncertain. The CDR3 totals 13 residues. Trimming left V 3 bases short and J 5 bases short, with 10 bases between. In nucleotides, the CDR3 is TGTGCCAGCAGTTTTGGTCCCGGGTATGGCTACACCTTC. It codes for CASSFGPGYGYTF.

J is TRBJ2-3 and V is TRBV4-1; 12 bases are a match to TRBD2. This CDR3 comprises 16 residues. J was trimmed by 4 bases and V by 3 bases; bases with no gene match: 5. Germline V gene sequence: CDR1 MGHRA, CDR2 YSYEKL. The DNA for the CDR3 is TGCGCCAGCAGCCAGACTAGCGGGAGATCAGCAGATACGCAGTATTTT. It yields the protein CASSQTSGRSADTQYF.

The gene calls are TRBV21-1 and TRBJ1-1; the table's D gene call, TRBD1, was not cross checked with the DNA. TRBV21-1 is a pseudogene. The CDR3 extends over 20 amino acids. The DNA of the CDR3 is TGTGCCAGCAGCAACGAATACCTCACAGGGGGCCCAGACTATACCACTGAAGCTTTCTTT. It translates to CASSNEYLTGGPDYTTEAFF.

Remarks on this clone: Since no conserved phenylalanine or tryptophan closes the CDR3, a read error is the likely cause. It is unclear where the CDR3 begins or ends on the DNA, so no DNA is shown, and the CDR3 is as TCRdb lists it. CDR3 sequence reads: CASSLSPRSFEREGGT. The chain joins TRBV7-6 to TRBJ2-7; TRBD2 was called by the table and not checked on the DNA. Germline V gene lookup returns CDR1 SGHVS and CDR2 FNYEAQ. The CDR3 sequence runs 16 residues, both termini included.

At least ten counts were recorded for this clone. The chain is built from TRBV28 and TRBJ1-1; D remains ambiguous. Germline V lookup: CDR1 MDHEN, CDR2 SYDVKM. This CDR3 region has 12 residues. V was trimmed by 6 bases and J by 1 base, leaving 6 bases between them. The CDR3 reads CASRTPNTEAFF. The CDR3 DNA is TGTGCCAGCAGAACACCGAACACTGAAGCTTTCTTT. Based on the CDR3 plus reference TRBV28 and TRBJ1-1, the full variable domain is DVKVTQSSRYLVKRTGEKVFLECVQDMDHENMFWYRQDPGLGLRLIYFSYDVKMKEKGDIPEGYSVSREKKERFSLILESASTNQTSMYLCASRTPNTEAFFGQGTRLTVV.

The V and J genes are TRBV19 and TRBJ1-1; D remains ambiguous. CDR1 is LNHDA and CDR2 is SQIVND in the germline V gene (reference sequence). This CDR3 is built from 16 residues. With 3 bases removed from V and 5 bases from J, the gap between germline ends came to 19 bases. The CDR3: CASSILLENGRTEAFF. The CDR3 DNA reads TGTGCCAGTAGTATTCTGTTGGAGAACGGGCGAACTGAAGCTTTCTTT.

The chain employs TRBV7-9 and TRBJ2-5; perhaps TRBD1 as D (5 bases). This CDR3 region has 13 residues. V was shortened by 5 bases and J by 5 bases, with 12 bases between the two germline ends. Germline V gene data show CDR1 as SEHNR and CDR2 as FQNEAQ (reference sequence). CDR3 sequence (DNA): TGTGCCAGCAGCGTAAGCCAGGGTGAGACCCAGTACTTC. As protein: CASSVSQGETQYF.

This clone has only a few counts. V usage is TRBV7-2 and J usage is TRBJ2-1; 8 bases map to TRBD2. The CDR3 covers 15 residues. CDR1 is SGHTA and CDR2 is FQGNSA in the germline V gene. V gave up 5 bases and J gave up 3 bases; unmatched junction bases: 6. The chain's CDR3 is CASSGTGGLYNEQFF. CDR3 nucleotides: TGTGCCAGCAGCGGTACGGGGGGGCTCTACAATGAGCAGTTCTTC.

The table lists this clone with a count of one. This chain's CDR3 is CASSLLTGGTDTQYF. For the CDR3, the DNA is TGTGCCAGCAGTCTCTTGACAGGGGGCACAGATACGCAGTATTTT. V and J are TRBV2 and TRBJ2-3; TRBD1 agrees at 8 bases. Germline lookup yields CDR1 SNHLY and CDR2 FYNNEI. This CDR3 region has 15 residues. J lost 1 base, V lost 5 bases, and 5 bases had no gene match.

The rearrangement links TRBV5-6 to TRBJ1-5; D is undetermined. V shed 4 bases and J shed 2 bases, with 16 bases lying between them. CDR3 length equals 16 residues. In germline, CDR1 is SGHDT, CDR2 YYEEEE. The CDR3 DNA reads as TGTGCCAGCAGCCGCTGGAACCGTCACGGCAATCAGCCCCAGCATTTT. It translates to CASSRWNRHGNQPQHF.

The chain links TRBV11-2 to TRBJ2-7; D is undetermined. Trimming stripped 1 base from V and 0 bases from J, with 7 bases between. CDR1 is SGHAT, CDR2 FQNNGV, per germline. The CDR3 is 14 residues long. CDR3 sequence (DNA): TGTGCCAGCAGCTTAGGGGCCTCCTCCTACGAGCAGTACTTC. Encoded protein: CASSLGASSYEQYF.

In this sample, this clone turned up once. The CDR3 nucleotides read TGTGCCAGCAGACCTGTAGTCGGGTTGGAGCAGTACTTC. It specifies CASRPVVGLEQYF. The rearrangement uses TRBV6-2 or TRBV6-3 and TRBJ2-7; no clear D gene. The V end was cut by 6 bases, the J end by 7 bases, with 16 bases between. Per germline, CDR1 MNHEY and CDR2 SVGEGT. This CDR3 has 13 amino acids.

This clone came up once. The J gene is TRBJ1-2, the V gene TRBV5-5; D gene unclear. CDR1 is SGHKS and CDR2 is YYEKEE in the germline V gene (reference sequence). The CDR3 extends over 16 amino acids. Trimming pared 0 bases from V and 5 bases from J, leaving 17 bases between. Here the CDR3 reads CASSLVPGSTMYGYTF. As DNA, the CDR3 is TGTGCCAGCAGCTTGGTTCCCGGTAGTACCATGTATGGCTACACCTTC.

CDR3 coding DNA: TGTGCCAGTAGTATGCTGGGGCAGGGGGGCAATCAGCCCCAGCATTTT. Protein: CASSMLGQGGNQPQHF. The chain links TRBV19 to TRBJ1-5; 7 positions match TRBD1. This CDR3 region has 16 residues. Trimming removed 3 bases from V and 2 bases from J; junction bases left unmatched: 7. In germline, CDR1 is LNHDA, CDR2 SQIVND (reference sequence).

The chain is built from TRBV19 and TRBJ2-7; the D is unclear. The CDR3 runs 13 residues. In germline, CDR1 is LNHDA, CDR2 SQIVND (reference sequence). V was clipped by 2 bases and J by 3 bases, with 8 bases between them. DNA for the CDR3: TGTGCCAGTAGTATAAGGCTATTCTACGAGCAGTACTTC. Its translation is CASSIRLFYEQYF.

This chain's CDR3 is CASSTLGTGLGQPQHF. The CDR3 DNA reads as TGTGCCAGCAGTACCCTAGGGACAGGCCTCGGGCAGCCCCAGCATTTT. The genes are TRBV28 and TRBJ1-5, with 8 bases fitting TRBD1. V lost 5 bases and J lost 7; bases outside the gene matches: 13. Germline values: CDR1 MDHEN, CDR2 SYDVKM. The CDR3 loop spans 16 amino acids.

This clone was observed a few times. The V call is TRBV28, the J call TRBJ2-2; the D is unclear. CDR3 length: 13 residues. Trimming shortened V by 6 bases and J by 4 bases, and 9 bases separated the two germline ends. The germline CDR1 and CDR2 sequences are MDHEN and SYDVKM. As DNA, the CDR3 is TGTGCCAGCAGGAGAATGGCCACCGGGGAGCTGTTTTTT. Amino acids: CASRRMATGELFF. Supplemented by reference TRBV28 and TRBJ2-2, the full variable domain reads DVKVTQSSRYLVKRTGEKVFLECVQDMDHENMFWYRQDPGLGLRLIYFSYDVKMKEKGDIPEGYSVSREKKERFSLILESASTNQTSMYLCASRRMATGELFFGEGSRLTVL.

The V call is TRBV30, the J call TRBJ1-4; D might be TRBD1 (5 bases). Germline V gives CDR1 GTSNPN, CDR2 SVGIG (reference sequence). This CDR3 comprises 12 residues. V shed 5 bases and J shed 4 bases, with 8 bases lying between them. CDR3 sequence: CAWGQLNEKLFF. DNA for the CDR3: TGTGCCTGGGGACAACTTAATGAAAAACTGTTTTTT.

The chain links TRBV5-1 to TRBJ2-2; no reliable D call. The CDR3 is made up of 12 amino acids. The germline V gene has CDR1 SGHRS and CDR2 YFSETQ. With 0 bases removed from V and 7 bases from J, the gap between germline ends came to 4 bases. DNA of the CDR3: TGCGCCAGCAGCTTGGAAGTCGGGGAGCTGTTTTTT. The encoded protein is CASSLEVGELFF.

There are a few counts of this clone. The chain is built from TRBV2 and TRBJ1-6; D gene ambiguous. V was shortened by 8 bases and J by 2 bases, with 10 bases between the two germline ends. The CDR3 runs to 14 residues. Germline V gene sequence: CDR1 SNHLY, CDR2 FYNNEI. Here the CDR3 reads CASQPPPYNSPLHF. CDR3 in DNA: TGTGCCAGCCAACCTCCCCCCTATAATTCACCCCTCCACTTT.

The chain recombines TRBV5-1 with TRBJ1-1; TRBD1 is a possible D gene (6 bases). The CDR3 spans 15 residues. Per germline, CDR1 SGHRS and CDR2 YFSETQ. V shed 0 bases and J shed 5 bases, with 14 bases lying between them. The CDR3 DNA reads as TGCGCCAGCAGCTTGGCCTTAGGGGGAAAGACTGAAGCTTTCTTT. Encoded protein: CASSLALGGKTEAFF.

The J gene is TRBJ2-3, the V gene TRBV5-1; 8 bases line up with TRBD2. V lost 4 bases, J lost 4 bases, and 8 bases stayed unmatched. CDR3 length: 15 amino acids. Germline CDR1 and CDR2: SGHRS and YFSETQ. In DNA, the CDR3 is TGCGCCAGCAGCCTGCCGGGGGGGAGCTCAGATACGCAGTATTTT. Translating it yields CASSLPGGSSDTQYF.

This clone was found once. The chain recombines TRBV12-3 or TRBV12-4 with TRBJ2-7; TRBD2 might be the D (6 bases). V lost 6 bases, J lost 4 bases, and 13 bases lay in between. CDR3 length: 13 residues. The CDR3 reads CASSSLGGYEQYF. In DNA, the CDR3 is TGTGCCAGCAGCTCGCTTGGGGGGTACGAGCAGTACTTC.

V is TRBV16 and J is TRBJ1-4; D is possibly TRBD1 (6 bases). Trimming pared 0 bases from V and 1 base from J, leaving 9 bases between. The CDR3 has 16 residues. CDR1 and CDR2 (germline): KGHSY, FQNENV. This CDR3 is CASSQSRQETNEKLFF. The CDR3 DNA reads as TGTGCCAGCAGCCAATCGAGACAGGAAACTAATGAAAAACTGTTTTTT. Filled out from reference TRBV16 and TRBJ1-4, the complete variable domain reads GEEVAQTPKHLVRGEGQKAKLYCAPIKGHSYVFWYQQVLKNEFKFLISFQNENVFDETGMPKERFSAKCLPNSPCSLEIQATKLEDSAVYFCASSQSRQETNEKLFFGSGTQLSVL.